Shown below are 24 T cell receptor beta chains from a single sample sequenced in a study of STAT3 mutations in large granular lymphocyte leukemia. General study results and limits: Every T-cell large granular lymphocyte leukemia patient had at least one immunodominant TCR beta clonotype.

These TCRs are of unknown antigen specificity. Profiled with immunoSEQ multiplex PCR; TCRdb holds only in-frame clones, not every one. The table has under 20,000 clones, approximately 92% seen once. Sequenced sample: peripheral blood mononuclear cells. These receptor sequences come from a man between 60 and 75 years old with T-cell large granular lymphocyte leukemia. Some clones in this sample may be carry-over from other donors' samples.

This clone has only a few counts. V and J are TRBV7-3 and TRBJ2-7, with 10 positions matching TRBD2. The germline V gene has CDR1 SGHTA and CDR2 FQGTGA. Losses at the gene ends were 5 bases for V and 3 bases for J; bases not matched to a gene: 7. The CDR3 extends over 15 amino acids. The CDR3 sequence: CASSPGLAGVYEQYF. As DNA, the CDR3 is TGTGCCAGCAGCCCCGGGCTAGCGGGAGTCTACGAGCAGTACTTC.

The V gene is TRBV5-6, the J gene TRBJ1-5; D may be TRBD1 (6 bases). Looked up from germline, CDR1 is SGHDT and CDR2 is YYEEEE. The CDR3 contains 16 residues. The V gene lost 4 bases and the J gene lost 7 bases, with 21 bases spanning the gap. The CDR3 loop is CASSGGGVRPDQPQHF. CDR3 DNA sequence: TGTGCCAGCAGCGGGGGCGGGGTCAGGCCAGACCAGCCCCAGCATTTT.

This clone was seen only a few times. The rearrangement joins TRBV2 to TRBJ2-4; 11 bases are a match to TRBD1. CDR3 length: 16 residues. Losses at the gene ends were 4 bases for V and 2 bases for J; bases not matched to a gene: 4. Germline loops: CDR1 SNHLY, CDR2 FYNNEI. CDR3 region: CASSGGQGATKNIQYF. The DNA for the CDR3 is TGTGCCAGCAGTGGTGGACAGGGGGCAACCAAAAACATTCAGTACTTC.

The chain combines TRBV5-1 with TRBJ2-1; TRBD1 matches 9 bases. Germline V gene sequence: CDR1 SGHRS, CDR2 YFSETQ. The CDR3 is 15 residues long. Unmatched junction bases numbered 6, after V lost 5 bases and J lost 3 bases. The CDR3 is CASRAGQGNYNEQFF. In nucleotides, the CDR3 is TGCGCCAGCAGGGCCGGACAGGGGAACTACAATGAGCAGTTCTTC.

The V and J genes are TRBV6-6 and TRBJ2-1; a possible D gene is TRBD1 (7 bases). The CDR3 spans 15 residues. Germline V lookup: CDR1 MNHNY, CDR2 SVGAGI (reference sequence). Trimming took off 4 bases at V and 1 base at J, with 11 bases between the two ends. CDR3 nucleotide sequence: TGTGCCAGCAGTTCACAGGGGACTTCCTACAATGAGCAGTTCTTC. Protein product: CASSSQGTSYNEQFF.

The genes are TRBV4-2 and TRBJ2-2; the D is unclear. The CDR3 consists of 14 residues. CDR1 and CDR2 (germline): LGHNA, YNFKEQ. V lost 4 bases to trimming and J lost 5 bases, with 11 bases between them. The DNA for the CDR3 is TGTGCCAGCAGCCCACGATCGAGAACCGGGGAGCTGTTTTTT. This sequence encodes CASSPRSRTGELFF.

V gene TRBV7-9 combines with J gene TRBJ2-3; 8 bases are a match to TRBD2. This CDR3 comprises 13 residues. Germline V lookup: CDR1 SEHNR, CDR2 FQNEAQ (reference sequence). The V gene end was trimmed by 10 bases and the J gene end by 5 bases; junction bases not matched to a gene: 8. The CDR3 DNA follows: TGTGCCACCCCGGGAGGGCCCGGAGATACGCAGTATTTT. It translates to CATPGGPGDTQYF.

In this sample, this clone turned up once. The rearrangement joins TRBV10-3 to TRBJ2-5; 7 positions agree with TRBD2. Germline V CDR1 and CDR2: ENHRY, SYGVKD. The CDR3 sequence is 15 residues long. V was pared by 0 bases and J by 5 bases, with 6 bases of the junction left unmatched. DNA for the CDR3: TGTGCCATCAGTGAGTCTGGACTAGATGGGGAGACCCAGTACTTC. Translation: CAISESGLDGETQYF.

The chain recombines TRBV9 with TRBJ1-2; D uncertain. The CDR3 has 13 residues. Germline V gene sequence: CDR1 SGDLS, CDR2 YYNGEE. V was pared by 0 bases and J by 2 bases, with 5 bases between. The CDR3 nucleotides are TGTGCCAGCAGCGTAGGCGTAAACTATGGCTACACCTTC. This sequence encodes CASSVGVNYGYTF.

This CDR3 is CASSPTGQGQGTEAFF. For the CDR3, the DNA is TGCGCCAGCAGCCCGACGGGACAGGGCCAAGGCACTGAAGCTTTCTTT. The rearrangement joins TRBV5-1 to TRBJ1-1, with 9 bases matching TRBD1. Per the germline V gene, CDR1 is SGHRS and CDR2 is YFSETQ. The CDR3 has 16 residues. Germline trimming cut 4 bases from V and 4 bases from J; bases unmatched to any gene: 11.

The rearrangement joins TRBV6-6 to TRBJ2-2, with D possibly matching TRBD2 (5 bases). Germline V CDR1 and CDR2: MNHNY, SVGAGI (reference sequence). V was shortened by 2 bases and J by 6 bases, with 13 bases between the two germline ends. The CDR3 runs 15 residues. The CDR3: CASSYTGLDPGELFF. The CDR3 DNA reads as TGTGCCAGCAGTTACACGGGATTAGATCCCGGGGAGCTGTTTTTT.

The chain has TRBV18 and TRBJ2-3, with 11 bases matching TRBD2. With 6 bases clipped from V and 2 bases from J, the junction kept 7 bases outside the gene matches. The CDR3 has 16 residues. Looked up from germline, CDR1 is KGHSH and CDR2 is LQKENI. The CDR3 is CASSPGTSGITDTQYF. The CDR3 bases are TGTGCCAGCTCCCCCGGGACTAGCGGAATCACAGATACGCAGTATTTT.

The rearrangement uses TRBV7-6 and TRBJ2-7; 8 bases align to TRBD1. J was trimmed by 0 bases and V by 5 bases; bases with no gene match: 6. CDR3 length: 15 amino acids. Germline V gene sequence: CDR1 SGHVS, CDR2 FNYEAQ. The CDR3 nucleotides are TGTGCCAGCAGCCGGGGACAGGCGGCCTCCTACGAGCAGTACTTC. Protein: CASSRGQAASYEQYF.

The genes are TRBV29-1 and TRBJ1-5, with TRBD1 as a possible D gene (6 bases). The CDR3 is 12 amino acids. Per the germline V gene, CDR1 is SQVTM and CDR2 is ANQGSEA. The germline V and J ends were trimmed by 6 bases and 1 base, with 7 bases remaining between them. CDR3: CSVGHSNQPQHF. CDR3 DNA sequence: TGCAGCGTGGGACACAGCAATCAGCCCCAGCATTTT.

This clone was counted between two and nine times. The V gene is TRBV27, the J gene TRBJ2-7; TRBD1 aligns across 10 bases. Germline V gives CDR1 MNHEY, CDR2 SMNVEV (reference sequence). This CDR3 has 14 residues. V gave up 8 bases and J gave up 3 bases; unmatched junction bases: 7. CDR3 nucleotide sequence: TGTGCCAGCTGGGGACAGGGGAGTCGCTACGAGCAGTACTTC. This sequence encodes CASWGQGSRYEQYF.

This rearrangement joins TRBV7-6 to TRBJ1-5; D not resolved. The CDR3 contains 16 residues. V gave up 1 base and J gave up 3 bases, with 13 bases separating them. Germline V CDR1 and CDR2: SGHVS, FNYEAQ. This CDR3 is CASSLEPQPSNQPQHF. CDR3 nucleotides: TGTGCCAGCAGCTTAGAGCCACAGCCGTCCAATCAGCCCCAGCATTTT. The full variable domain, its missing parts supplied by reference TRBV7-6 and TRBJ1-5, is GAGVSQSPRYKVTKRGQDVALRCDPISGHVSLYWYRQALGQGPEFLTYFNYEAQQDKSGLPNDRFSAERPEGSISTLTIQRTEQRDSAMYRCASSLEPQPSNQPQHFGDGTRLSIL.

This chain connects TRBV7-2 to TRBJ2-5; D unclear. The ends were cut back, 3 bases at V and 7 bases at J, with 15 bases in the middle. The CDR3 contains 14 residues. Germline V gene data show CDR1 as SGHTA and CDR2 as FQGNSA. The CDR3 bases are TGTGCCAGCAGCTTGGATTGGAATGAAGCGACCCAGTACTTC. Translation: CASSLDWNEATQYF.

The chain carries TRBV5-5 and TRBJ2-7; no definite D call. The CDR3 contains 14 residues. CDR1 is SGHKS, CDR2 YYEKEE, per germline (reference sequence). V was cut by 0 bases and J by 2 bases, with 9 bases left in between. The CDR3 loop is CASSLVGHTYEQYF. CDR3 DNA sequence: TGTGCCAGCAGCTTGGTTGGTCATACCTACGAGCAGTACTTC. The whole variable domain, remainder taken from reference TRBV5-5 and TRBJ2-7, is DAGVTQSPTHLIKTRGQQVTLRCSPISGHKSVSWYQQVLGQGPQFIFQYYEKEERGRGNFPDRFSARQFPNYSSELNVNALLLGDSALYLCASSLVGHTYEQYFGPGTRLTVT.

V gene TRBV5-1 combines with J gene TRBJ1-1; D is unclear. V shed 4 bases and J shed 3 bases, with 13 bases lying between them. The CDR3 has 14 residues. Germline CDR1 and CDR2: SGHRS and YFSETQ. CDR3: CASSVVGRDTEAFF. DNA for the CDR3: TGCGCCAGCAGCGTTGTCGGGCGCGACACTGAAGCTTTCTTT.

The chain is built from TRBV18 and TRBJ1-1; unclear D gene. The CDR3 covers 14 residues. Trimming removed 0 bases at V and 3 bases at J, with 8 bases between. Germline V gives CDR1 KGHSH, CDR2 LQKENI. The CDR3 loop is CASSPPAEYTEAFF. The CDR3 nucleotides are TGTGCCAGCTCACCACCGGCAGAGTACACTGAAGCTTTCTTT.

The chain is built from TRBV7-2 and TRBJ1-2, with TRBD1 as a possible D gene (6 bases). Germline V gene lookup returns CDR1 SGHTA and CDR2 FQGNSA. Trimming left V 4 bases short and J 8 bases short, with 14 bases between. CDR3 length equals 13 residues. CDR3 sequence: CASSSGPQGGYTF. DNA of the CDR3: TGTGCCAGCAGCTCCGGGCCCCAGGGGGGCTACACCTTC.

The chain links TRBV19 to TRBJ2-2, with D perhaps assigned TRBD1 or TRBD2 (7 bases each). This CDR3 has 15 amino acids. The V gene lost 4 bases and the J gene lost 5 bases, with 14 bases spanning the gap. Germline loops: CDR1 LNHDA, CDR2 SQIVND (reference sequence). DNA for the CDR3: TGTGCCAGTAGTAGCCCCAGGGGGGGGACCGGGGAGCTGTTTTTT. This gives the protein CASSSPRGGTGELFF.

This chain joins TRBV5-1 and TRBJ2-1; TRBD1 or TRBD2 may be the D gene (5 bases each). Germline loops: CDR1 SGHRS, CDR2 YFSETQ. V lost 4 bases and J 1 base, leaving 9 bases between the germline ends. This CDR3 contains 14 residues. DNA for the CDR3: TGCGCCAGCAGCCGGGACCGTTCCTACAATGAGCAGTTCTTC. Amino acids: CASSRDRSYNEQFF.

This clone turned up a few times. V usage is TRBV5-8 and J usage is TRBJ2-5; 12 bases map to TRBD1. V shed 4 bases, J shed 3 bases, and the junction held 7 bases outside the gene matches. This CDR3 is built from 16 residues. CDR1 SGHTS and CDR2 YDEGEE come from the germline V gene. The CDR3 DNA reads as TGTGCCAGCAGCCTGTTTGGGACAGGGGGCGAAGAGACCCAGTACTTC. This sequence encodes CASSLFGTGGEETQYF. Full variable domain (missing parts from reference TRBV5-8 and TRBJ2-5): EAGVTQSPTHLIKTRGQQATLRCSPISGHTSVYWYQQALGLGLQFLLWYDEGEERNRGNFPPRFSGRQFPNYSSELNVNALELEDSALYLCASSLFGTGGEETQYFGPGTRLLVL.